The present TCR beta chain was sequenced within a study of blood T cell repertoires in COVID-19. Here immunoSEQ multiplex PCR was the method, and the copy in TCRdb shows in-frame clones only, minus some. The sample includes under 300,000 clones, around four fifths of them seen just once. Germline trimming cut 2 bases from V and 5 bases from J; bases unmatched to any gene: 8. The length of the CDR3 is 16 residues. CDR1 is GTSNPN and CDR2 is SVGIG in the germline V gene (reference sequence). Sequencing was performed on peripheral blood. This sequence joins TRBV30 and TRBJ2-1; 11 bases are shared with TRBD1. The sequence was collected from a woman aged 50 to 60 who had recovered from COVID-19. The CDR3 here is CAWSIKGQGADNEQFF. The CDR3, as DNA: TGTGCCTGGAGTATTAAAGGACAGGGGGCAGACAATGAGCAGTTCTTC.